These T cell receptor beta chains were read from a single sample in a study of spatial heterogeneity in lung cancer. TCRdb independently ran MiXCR on the 5' RACE reads; one entry per CDR3 protein. The sample records approximately 5,000 distinct CDR3 sequences, about 16% being singletons. The sample consisted of lung tumor tissue, taken at surgery. The receptors derive from a male donor with early-stage non-small cell lung cancer. CDR3s include the opening cysteine and the closing phenylalanine or tryptophan. D genes are given only for firm matches. Size is omitted from some rows. Given values are once, few, many or a class for expanded clones.

v_gene	abundance	d_gene	j_gene	CDR3aa	CDR3nt
TRBV7-2	medium-sized	NA	TRBJ1-6	CASSLASTSPLHF	TGTGCCAGCAGCTTAGCGAGTACCTCACCCCTCCACTTT
TRBV28	medium-sized	TRBD1	TRBJ2-2	CASSATGKHTGELFF	TGTGCCAGCAGTGCGACAGGGAAGCACACCGGGGAGCTGTTTTTT
TRBV6-2/TRBV6-3	medium-sized	TRBD1	TRBJ2-7	CASSQLTGTLRAYEQYF	TGTGCCAGCAGTCAATTGACAGGGACCTTAAGGGCCTACGAGCAGTACTTC
TRBV12-3/TRBV12-4	few	TRBD1	TRBJ2-7	CASSSRGTAYEQYF	TGTGCCAGCAGCTCCAGGGGGACAGCCTACGAGCAGTACTTC
TRBV6-6	NA	TRBD1	TRBJ2-1	CATPRDRGCNEQFF	TGTGCCACCCCCCGGGACAGAGGATGCAATGAGCAGTTCTTC
TRBV12-3/TRBV12-4	many	NA	TRBJ1-5	CASSLNLGSPQHF	TGTGCCAGCAGTTTAAACCTAGGGTCTCCCCAGCATTTT
TRBV27	large	TRBD1	TRBJ1-2	CASSTGQGASIGYTF	TGTGCCAGCAGTACGGGACAGGGGGCGTCAATTGGCTACACCTTC
TRBV30	medium-sized	NA	TRBJ2-7	CAWSGAASSGEQYF	TGTGCCTGGAGTGGGGCTGCCTCTTCCGGCGAGCAGTACTTC
TRBV7-7	NA	NA	TRBJ2-1	CASSSGGFGNEQFF	TGTGCTAGCAGCTCAGGAGGTTTTGGAAATGAGCAGTTCTTC
TRBV4-3	NA	TRBD2	TRBJ2-3	CASSQGLAGGYTQYF	TGCGCCAGCAGCCAAGGACTAGCGGGAGGATATACGCAGTATTTT
TRBV2	NA	TRBD2	TRBJ2-3	CASSFESGRTDTQYF	TGTGCCAGCAGTTTCGAAAGCGGGAGGACAGATACGCAGTATTTT
TRBV28	few	TRBD1	TRBJ2-7	CAAQGPPFEEQYF	TGTGCCGCACAGGGGCCCCCCTTTGAGGAGCAGTACTTC
TRBV20-1	medium-sized	TRBD1	TRBJ2-7	CSATGTAATYEQYF	TGCAGTGCTACCGGGACAGCGGCGACCTACGAGCAGTACTTC
TRBV24-1	medium-sized	NA	TRBJ2-5	CATGFQETQYF	TGTGCCACCGGGTTCCAAGAGACCCAGTACTTC
TRBV29-1	NA	NA	TRBJ1-1	CSVSQAAVNTEAFF	TGCAGCGTTAGCCAGGCAGCGGTGAACACTGAAGCTTTCTTT
TRBV7-8	few	NA	TRBJ1-5	CASSLVDQPQHF	TGTGCCAGCAGCTTAGTCGATCAGCCCCAGCATTTT
TRBV4-3	medium-sized	TRBD2	TRBJ2-3	CASSQAPSGSYTDTQYF	TGCGCCAGCAGCCAAGCCCCTAGCGGGTCCTACACAGATACGCAGTATTTT
TRBV7-8	medium-sized	TRBD1	TRBJ1-3	CASSSLGTGISGNTIYF	TGTGCCAGCAGCTCCCTTGGGACAGGGATCTCTGGAAACACCATATATTTT
TRBV5-1	NA	NA	TRBJ2-5	CASKSSGRQETQYF	TGCGCCAGCAAATCCTCGGGTAGGCAAGAGACCCAGTACTTC
TRBV20-1	medium-sized	NA	TRBJ2-2	CSARTQGNGELFF	TGCAGTGCTAGAACGCAGGGTAACGGGGAGCTGTTTTTT
TRBV11-3	NA	TRBD2	TRBJ2-2	CASSLGLAGNTGELFF	TGTGCCAGCAGCTTAGGGCTAGCGGGGAACACCGGGGAGCTGTTTTTT
TRBV11-1	NA	NA	TRBJ2-7	CASSPTGIYEQYF	TGTGCCAGCAGCCCCACAGGGATATACGAGCAGTACTTC
TRBV5-6	medium-sized	NA	TRBJ2-3	CASSLGTLGGPTDTQYF	TGTGCCAGCAGCTTGGGGACCCTTGGCGGTCCCACAGATACGCAGTATTTT
TRBV6-2/TRBV6-3	medium-sized	TRBD2	TRBJ2-5	CASSSLRTSARRGETQYF	TGTGCCAGCAGTTCCCTCAGGACTAGCGCGAGACGTGGGGAGACCCAGTACTTC
TRBV29-1	medium-sized	NA	TRBJ2-7	CSVVERTVYEQYF	TGCAGCGTTGTAGAGAGAACAGTTTACGAGCAGTACTTC
TRBV30	few	NA	TRBJ2-6	CAWKGGSGANVLTF	TGTGCCTGGAAAGGGGGATCTGGGGCCAACGTCCTGACTTTC
TRBV13	medium-sized	NA	TRBJ2-2	CASSLEGGMAGELFF	TGTGCCAGCAGCTTAGAGGGTGGTATGGCCGGGGAGCTGTTTTTT
TRBV5-1	once	NA	TRBJ2-1	CASSLEGQPYNEQFF	TGCGCCAGCAGCTTGGAAGGACAGCCTTACAATGAGCAGTTCTTC
TRBV4-3	NA	NA	TRBJ2-5	CASSQGAGPGETQYF	TGCGCCAGCAGCCAAGGGGCGGGGCCGGGAGAGACCCAGTACTTC
TRBV7-2	many	TRBD1	TRBJ2-6	CASSGTGAGANVLTF	TGTGCCAGCAGCGGCACAGGGGCTGGGGCCAACGTCCTGACTTTC
TRBV28	medium-sized	TRBD2	TRBJ2-1	CASLPGGGGYNEQFF	TGTGCCAGCCTCCCTGGCGGCGGGGGATACAATGAGCAGTTCTTC
TRBV6-2/TRBV6-3	medium-sized	TRBD1	TRBJ2-3	CASSLGQGADTQYF	TGTGCCAGCAGTCTGGGACAGGGGGCCGATACGCAGTATTTT
TRBV12-3/TRBV12-4	many	TRBD2	TRBJ2-5	CASSSSRGGKETQYF	TGTGCCAGCAGCTCCTCCCGGGGGGGGAAAGAGACCCAGTACTTC
TRBV20-1	medium-sized	TRBD1	TRBJ1-4	CSAGGGEKLFF	TGCAGCGCAGGGGGCGGAGAAAAACTGTTTTTT
TRBV12-3/TRBV12-4	medium-sized	NA	TRBJ2-5	CASSPGGRDGRETQYF	TGTGCCAGCAGTCCTGGGGGGCGGGACGGCAGGGAGACCCAGTACTTC
TRBV10-3	NA	TRBD2	TRBJ2-3	CAIRSGTSRTDTQYF	TGTGCCATCAGATCCGGGACTAGCCGCACAGATACGCAGTATTTT
TRBV7-3	NA	NA	TRBJ1-1	CASSLMPQGNTEAFF	TGTGCCAGCAGCTTAATGCCCCAGGGGAACACTGAAGCTTTCTTT
TRBV20-1	medium-sized	NA	TRBJ2-1	CSARAGPSSAREQFF	TGCAGTGCTAGAGCCGGGCCCAGTAGCGCCAGAGAGCAGTTCTTC
TRBV28	medium-sized	TRBD2	TRBJ2-7	CASTQPGLASIEQYF	TGTGCCAGCACCCAACCGGGACTAGCTTCGATCGAGCAGTACTTC
TRBV5-1	NA	TRBD2	TRBJ2-5	CASRRNVLAGEETQYF	TGCGCCAGCAGACGAAATGTCCTAGCGGGGGAAGAGACCCAGTACTTC
TRBV15	medium-sized	TRBD1	TRBJ1-5	CATSRNTGGNQPQHF	TGTGCCACCAGCAGAAATACAGGGGGCAATCAGCCCCAGCATTTT
TRBV28	medium-sized	NA	TRBJ2-1	CASSLRGPYNEQFF	TGTGCCAGCAGTTTGAGGGGCCCCTACAATGAGCAGTTCTTC
TRBV27	medium-sized	TRBD2	TRBJ2-7	CASRPGGPYEQYF	TGTGCCAGCAGACCGGGGGGACCCTACGAGCAGTACTTC
TRBV3-1	medium-sized	TRBD2	TRBJ2-3	CASSGLAGGDTQYF	TGTGCCAGCAGTGGACTAGCGGGAGGAGATACGCAGTATTTT